A single sample gave rise to the 3 T cell receptor beta chains below, sequenced in a study of cytomegalovirus exposure and HLA in healthy donors. Researchers ran the PCR with 60 Vbeta and 13 Jbeta primers. Profiling relied on immunoSEQ multiplex PCR, and the TCRdb table lists in-frame clones only, not all of them. The profile shows under 200,000 clones, roughly 80% of them singletons. Sequencing used PBMCs. Receptors originate from a male donor in good health and CMV-seropositive.

The rearrangement links TRBV10-3 to TRBJ2-7, with a weak D call TRBD2 (5 bases). V lost 8 bases to trimming and J lost 3 bases, with 20 bases between them. The CDR3 contains 15 residues. The germline CDR1 and CDR2 sequences are ENHRY and SYGVKD. The CDR3: CAIGYVGLGFYEQYF. The CDR3 nucleotides are TGTGCCATCGGTTACGTAGGACTGGGATTCTACGAGCAGTACTTC.

The chain links TRBV19 to TRBJ2-5, with 8 nucleotides matching TRBD2. The DNA end lines up better with TRBJ2-7; the J call may be wrong. The CDR3 has 17 residues. Germline CDR1 and CDR2: LNHDA and SQIVND (reference sequence). The CDR3 region has the DNA TGTGCCAGTAGCACCAGGGTATGGCGGGGGGCCGCCTACGAGCAGTACTTC. Translating gives CASSTRVWRGAAYEQYF.

The chain links TRBV27 to TRBJ2-7; 7 bases line up with TRBD2. The germline V gene encodes CDR1 MNHEY and CDR2 SMNVEV (reference sequence). This CDR3 spans 13 amino acids. V trimming: 6 bases; J trimming: 0 bases; junction bases outside the gene matches: 2. The CDR3 coding sequence is TGTGCCAGCAGGGGGAGGGTCTCCTACGAGCAGTACTTC. It codes for CASRGRVSYEQYF.